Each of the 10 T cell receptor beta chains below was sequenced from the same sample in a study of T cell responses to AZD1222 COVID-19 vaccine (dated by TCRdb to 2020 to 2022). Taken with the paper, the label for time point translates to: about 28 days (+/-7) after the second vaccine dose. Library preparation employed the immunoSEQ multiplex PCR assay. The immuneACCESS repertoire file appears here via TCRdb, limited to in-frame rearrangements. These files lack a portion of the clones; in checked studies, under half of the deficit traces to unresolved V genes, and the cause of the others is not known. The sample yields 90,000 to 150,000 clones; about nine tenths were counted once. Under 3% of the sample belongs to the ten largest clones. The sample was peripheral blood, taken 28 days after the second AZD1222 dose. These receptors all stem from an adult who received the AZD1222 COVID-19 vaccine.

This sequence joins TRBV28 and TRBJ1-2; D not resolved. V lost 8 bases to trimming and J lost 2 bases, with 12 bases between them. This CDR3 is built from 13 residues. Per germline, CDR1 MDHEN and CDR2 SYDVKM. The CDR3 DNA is TGTGCCAGCTGTAAGAGGAAGAACTATGGCTACACCTTC. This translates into CASCKRKNYGYTF.

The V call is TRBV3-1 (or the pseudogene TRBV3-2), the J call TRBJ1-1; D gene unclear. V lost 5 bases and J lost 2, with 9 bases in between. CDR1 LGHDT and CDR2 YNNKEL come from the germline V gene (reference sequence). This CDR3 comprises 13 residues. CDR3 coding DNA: TGTGCCAGCAGCAACTGGGTTAACACTGAAGCTTTCTTT. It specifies CASSNWVNTEAFF.

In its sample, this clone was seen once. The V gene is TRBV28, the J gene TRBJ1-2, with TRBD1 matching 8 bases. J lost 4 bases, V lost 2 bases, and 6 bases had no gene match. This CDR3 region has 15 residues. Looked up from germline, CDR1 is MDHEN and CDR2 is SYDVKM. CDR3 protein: CASSLSGTGLYGYTF. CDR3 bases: TGTGCCAGCAGTTTAAGTGGGACAGGACTCTATGGCTACACCTTC.

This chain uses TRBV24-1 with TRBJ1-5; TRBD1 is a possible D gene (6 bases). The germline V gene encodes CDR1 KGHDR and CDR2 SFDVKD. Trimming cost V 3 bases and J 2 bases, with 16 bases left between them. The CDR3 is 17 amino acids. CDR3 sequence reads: CATSDPRGGDGNQPQHF. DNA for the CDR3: TGTGCCACCAGTGATCCCAGGGGTGGGGATGGCAATCAGCCCCAGCATTTT.

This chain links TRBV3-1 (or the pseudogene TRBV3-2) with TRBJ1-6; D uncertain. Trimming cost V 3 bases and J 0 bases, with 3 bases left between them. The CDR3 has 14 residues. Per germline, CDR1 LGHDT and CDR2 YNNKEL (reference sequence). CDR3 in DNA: TGTGCCAGCAGCCACAGCTCCTATAATTCACCCCTCCACTTT. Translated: CASSHSSYNSPLHF.

CDR3: CASTKIRETQYF. CDR3 nucleotide sequence: TGTGCCAGCACCAAAATCCGAGAGACCCAGTACTTC. The rearrangement uses TRBV2 and TRBJ2-5; D ambiguous. This CDR3 has 12 residues. Trimming removed 7 bases at V and 4 bases at J, with 10 bases between. The germline V gene encodes CDR1 SNHLY and CDR2 FYNNEI.

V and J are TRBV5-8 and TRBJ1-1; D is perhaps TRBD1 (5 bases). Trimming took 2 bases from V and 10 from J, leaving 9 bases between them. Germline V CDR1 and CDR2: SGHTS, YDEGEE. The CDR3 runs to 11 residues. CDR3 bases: TGTGCCAGCAGCTTCAGGGTCGGAGCTTTCTTT. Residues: CASSFRVGAFF.

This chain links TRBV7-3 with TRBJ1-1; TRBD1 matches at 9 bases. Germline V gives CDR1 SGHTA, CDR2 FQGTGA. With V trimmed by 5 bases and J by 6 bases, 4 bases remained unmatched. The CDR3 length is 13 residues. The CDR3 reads CASSRDREAEAFF. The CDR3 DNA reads TGTGCCAGCAGCAGGGACAGGGAAGCTGAAGCTTTCTTT.

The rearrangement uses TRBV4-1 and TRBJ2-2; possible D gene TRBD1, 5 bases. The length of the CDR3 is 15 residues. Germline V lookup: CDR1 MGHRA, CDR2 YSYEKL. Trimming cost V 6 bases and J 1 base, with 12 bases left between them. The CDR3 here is CASRQGFGNTGELFF. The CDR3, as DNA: TGCGCCAGCAGGCAGGGATTCGGGAACACCGGGGAGCTGTTTTTT.

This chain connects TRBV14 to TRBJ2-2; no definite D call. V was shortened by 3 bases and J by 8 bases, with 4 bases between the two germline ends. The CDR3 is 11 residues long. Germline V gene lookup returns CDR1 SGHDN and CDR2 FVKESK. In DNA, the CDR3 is TGTGCCAGCAGCCATTGGGGGGAGCTGTTTTTT. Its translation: CASSHWGELFF.